The present TCR beta chain was sequenced within a study of blood T cell repertoires in COVID-19. The germline V gene encodes CDR1 SGDLS and CDR2 YYNGEE. V shed 3 bases and J 8 bases; nucleotides not matched to a gene: 7. There are 14 residues in the CDR3. Produced via immunoSEQ multiplex PCR; TCRdb's table is partial and in-frame only. The sample records some 370,000 clones, about four fifths being singletons. The sequenced sample consisted of PBMCs or T cells enriched from blood (not recorded which). The J gene is TRBJ1-4, the V gene TRBV9; 7 nucleotides line up with TRBD1. The TCR was taken from a woman between 45 and 60 years old who had recovered from COVID-19. CDR3 DNA: TGTGCCAGCAGCGGACGGGACAGTTTAGAAAAACTGTTTTTT. Translation: CASSGRDSLEKLFF.